These 27 T cell receptor beta chains were all obtained from the same sample, sequenced in a study of regulatory T cells in long-lasting Graves disease. Time point indicated: newly diagnosed GD, antithyroid drugs for less than 3 months. Construction of the TCR library relied on RNA isolated from PBMCs. Building of the TCR beta libraries involved iRepertoire HTBI primers and Arm-PCR of CDR3 regions. TCRdb independently ran MiXCR on the multiplex PCR reads; one entry per CDR3 protein. The table lists roughly 350,000 distinct CDR3 sequences, 15% to 20% of them singletons. These records were also assigned to another study, of T cells in Graves' hyperthyroidism and ophthalmopathy.

Sequenced here: peripheral blood mononuclear cells (PBMCs), sampled at new diagnosis, from a patient treated with antithyroid drugs. All receptors come from a woman aged 18 to 35 with Graves disease.

The table lists this clonotype with many counts. The CDR3 bases are TGTGCCAGCAGTTTATACGGGGAGAGCTCCTACGAGCAGTACTTC. This gives the protein CASSLYGESSYEQYF. The rearrangement joins TRBV28 to TRBJ2-7; D perhaps matches TRBD2 (5 bases). Trimming pared 1 base from V and 0 bases from J, leaving 10 bases between. CDR3 length: 15 residues. CDR1 and CDR2 from the germline V gene are MDHEN and SYDVKM. The whole variable domain, filled in from reference TRBV28 and TRBJ2-7, reads DVKVTQSSRYLVKRTGEKVFLECVQDMDHENMFWYRQDPGLGLRLIYFSYDVKMKEKGDIPEGYSVSREKKERFSLILESASTNQTSMYLCASSLYGESSYEQYFGPGTRLTVT.

This clonotype showed up just once. A clone one base away is much larger, so this may be a read error. This chain uses TRBV29-1 with TRBJ2-1; TRBD1 matches 8 bases. The CDR3 is made up of 13 amino acids. Germline V CDR1 and CDR2: SQVTM, ANQGSEA. The CDR3 is CSIDRGGYNEQFF. The CDR3 DNA is TGCAGCATTGACAGGGGAGGCTACAATGAGCAGTTCTTC.

There are a few counts of this clonotype. The chain has TRBV15 and TRBJ2-7, with D possibly being TRBD1 or TRBD2 (5 bases each). The CDR3 spans 14 residues. Trimming took 1 base from V and 6 from J, leaving 13 bases between them. In germline, CDR1 is LNHNV, CDR2 YYDKDF (reference sequence). The CDR3 loop reads CATSRGRDRTEQYF. DNA of the CDR3: TGTGCCACCAGCAGAGGCCGGGACCGAACCGAGCAGTACTTC.

In DNA, the CDR3 is TGTGCCAGCAGCTTAACACCACAGGGGAGTACTGAAGCTTTCTTT. It encodes CASSLTPQGSTEAFF. The chain carries TRBV7-2 and TRBJ1-1; 7 bases are shared with TRBD1. Trimming removed 2 bases from V and 5 bases from J; junction bases left unmatched: 8. This CDR3 region has 15 residues. Germline V gives CDR1 SGHTA, CDR2 FQGNSA. Complete variable domain (other parts from reference TRBV7-2 and TRBJ1-1): GAGVSQSPSNKVTEKGKDVELRCDPISGHTALYWYRQSLGQGLEFLIYFQGNSAPDKSGLPSDRFSAERTGGSVSTLTIQRTQQEDSAVYLCASSLTPQGSTEAFFGQGTRLTVV.

To note about this clonotype: A much larger clone sits a single nucleotide away, making a read error possible. The chain couples TRBV28 to TRBJ1-1; D possibly corresponds to TRBD1 (5 bases). Trimming took 7 bases from V and 4 from J, leaving 16 bases between them. There are 14 residues in the CDR3. From germline, CDR1 is MDHEN and CDR2 SYDVKM. DNA of the CDR3: TGTGCCAGCAAGGGGACCCCATTGAGCACTGAAGCTTTCTTT. Its protein product is CASKGTPLSTEAFF.

This clonotype was counted between two and nine times. V gene TRBV11-2 combines with J gene TRBJ1-2; TRBD1 is a possible D gene (5 bases). V was pared by 0 bases and J by 2 bases, with 10 bases between. CDR1 and CDR2 from the germline V gene are SGHAT and FQNNGV. This CDR3 is 15 amino acids long. The CDR3 region has the DNA TGTGCCAGCAGCTTAGAGGCAGGGAGCAACTATGGCTACACCTTC. Residues: CASSLEAGSNYGYTF.

This clonotype was seen many times. CDR3 in amino acids: CASMGPGLAGLHEQYF. Written as DNA, the CDR3 is TGTGCCAGTATGGGACCGGGACTAGCGGGTCTCCACGAGCAGTACTTC. J is TRBJ2-7 and V is TRBV19; 12 positions match TRBD2. V dropped 7 bases and J dropped 5; count of bases not matched to a gene: 12. The CDR3 is 16 residues long. CDR1 and CDR2 (germline): LNHDA, SQIVND (reference sequence).

This clonotype was picked up many times. The V call is TRBV12-3 or TRBV12-4, the J call TRBJ2-3; D is possibly TRBD1 or TRBD2 (6 bases each). The CDR3 spans 16 residues. The V gene lost 5 bases and the J gene lost 4 bases, with 19 bases spanning the gap. CDR3 in DNA: TGTGCCAGCAGTCTCCGGGACATATCGGGGGCAGATACGCAGTATTTT. This codes for CASSLRDISGADTQYF.

The table lists this clonotype with a few counts. The genes are TRBV6-1 and TRBJ2-7; D is unresolved. V lost 6 bases, J lost 1 base, and 16 bases lay in between. This CDR3 is 15 amino acids long. From germline, CDR1 is MNHNS and CDR2 SASEGT. The CDR3 loop is CASSPGRSPSYEQYF. The CDR3 DNA follows: TGTGCCAGCAGCCCCGGTCGGTCCCCTTCCTACGAGCAGTACTTC.

On this clonotype: With a much larger clone just one base away, this may be a read error. This chain uses TRBV28 with TRBJ2-5; D uncertain. Germline V gene data show CDR1 as MDHEN and CDR2 as SYDVKM. This CDR3 region has 17 residues. The CDR3 DNA reads as TGTGCCAGCAGTTCCCCTGGGTGGTCCGACGATCAAGAGATCCAGTACTTC. Translated: CASSSPGWSDDQEIQYF.

This clonotype was counted at least ten times. The J gene is TRBJ2-3, the V gene TRBV30; 7 bases map to TRBD2. With 0 bases clipped from V and 3 bases from J, the junction kept 3 bases outside the gene matches. The germline CDR1 and CDR2 sequences are GTSNPN and SVGIG (reference sequence). This CDR3 has 14 amino acids. CDR3 in amino acids: CAWSVAGETDTQYF. DNA of the CDR3: TGTGCCTGGAGTGTTGCGGGGGAAACAGATACGCAGTATTTT.

The sample holds many counts of this clonotype. The genes are TRBV7-2 and TRBJ2-3; the match to TRBD2 covers 12 bases. CDR1 is SGHTA and CDR2 is FQGNSA in the germline V gene. This CDR3 comprises 15 residues. V lost 1 base, J lost 6 bases, and 2 bases stayed unmatched. The CDR3 loop is CASSLELAGGDTQYF. The CDR3, as DNA: TGTGCCAGCAGCTTAGAGCTAGCGGGGGGGGATACGCAGTATTTT.

The rearrangement links TRBV7-9 to TRBJ2-1; 11 nucleotides align to TRBD2. CDR1 and CDR2 (germline): SEHNR, FQNEAQ (reference sequence). V gave up 3 bases and J gave up 7 bases; unmatched junction bases: 5. This CDR3 spans 15 amino acids. The CDR3 nucleotides are TGTGCCAGCAGCTTTCAACTAGCGGGAGTTAATGAGCAGTTCTTC. Protein product: CASSFQLAGVNEQFF.

This clonotype has at least ten counts. The V call is TRBV20-1, the J call TRBJ2-7, with TRBD2 matching 14 bases. The V segment lost 6 bases and the J segment 3 bases; nucleotides outside the gene matches: 4. Germline CDR1 DFQATT, CDR2 SNEGSKA (reference sequence). This CDR3 comprises 14 residues. The CDR3 region is CSATGTSGSYEQYF. The CDR3 region has the DNA TGCAGTGCGACAGGGACTAGCGGGAGCTACGAGCAGTACTTC.

V gene TRBV25-1 combines with J gene TRBJ1-1; 9 bases fit TRBD1. The V gene end was trimmed by 3 bases and the J gene end by 1 base; junction bases not matched to a gene: 3. The CDR3 runs 15 residues. Germline V gene lookup returns CDR1 MGHDK and CDR2 SYGVNS. The CDR3: CASSDPGQGNTEAFF. The CDR3 region has the DNA TGTGCCAGCAGTGACCCGGGACAGGGGAACACTGAAGCTTTCTTT. Complete variable domain (other parts from reference TRBV25-1 and TRBJ1-1): EADIYQTPRYLVIGTGKKITLECSQTMGHDKMYWYQQDPGMELHLIHYSYGVNSTEKGDLSSESTVSRIRTEHFPLTLESARPSHTSQYLCASSDPGQGNTEAFFGQGTRLTVV.

The CDR3, as DNA: TGTGCCAGCAGTTACGCTAGCGGGGGGGAAAGAGATACGCAGTATTTT. It yields the protein CASSYASGGERDTQYF. This chain connects TRBV6-5 to TRBJ2-3; 12 nucleotides line up with TRBD2. Germline V lookup: CDR1 MNHEY, CDR2 SVGAGI. The CDR3 length is 16 residues. Losses at the gene ends were 2 bases for V and 5 bases for J; bases not matched to a gene: 5.

This clonotype occurred a few times. The genes are TRBV6-2 or TRBV6-3 and TRBJ2-1; D gene ambiguous. V lost 3 bases, J lost 5 bases, and 14 bases lay in between. Looked up from germline, CDR1 is MNHEY and CDR2 is SVGEGT. CDR3 length: 15 amino acids. The CDR3 sequence is CASSYGRVEDNEQFF. Written as DNA, the CDR3 is TGTGCCAGCAGTTATGGACGGGTAGAGGACAATGAGCAGTTCTTC.

The sample holds many counts of this clonotype. The V gene is TRBV7-9, the J gene TRBJ1-1, with D possibly being TRBD1 (5 bases). Germline CDR1 and CDR2: SEHNR and FQNEAQ (reference sequence). The CDR3 contains 18 residues. Trimming took off 5 bases at V and 3 bases at J, with 25 bases between the two ends. CDR3 sequence (DNA): TGTGCCAGCAGCAGCCGGCGTCGGGGACGTCGTTTCCACACTGAAGCTTTCTTT. This codes for CASSSRRRGRRFHTEAFF. Filled out from reference TRBV7-9 and TRBJ1-1, the complete variable domain reads DTGVSQNPRHKITKRGQNVTFRCDPISEHNRLYWYRQTLGQGPEFLTYFQNEAQLEKSRLLSDRFSAERPKGSFSTLEIQRTEQGDSAMYLCASSSRRRGRRFHTEAFFGQGTRLTVV.

This clonotype has at least ten counts. This rearrangement joins TRBV7-9 to TRBJ2-7; D remains unclear. CDR1 is SEHNR, CDR2 FQNEAQ, per germline (reference sequence). V dropped 3 bases and J dropped 0 bases, with 6 bases sitting between them. This CDR3 is built from 13 residues. CDR3 sequence (DNA): TGTGCCAGCAGCTTGCGAGCCTCCTACGAGCAGTACTTC. This gives the protein CASSLRASYEQYF.

This clonotype was observed at least ten times. The chain has TRBV27 and TRBJ2-7; D unclear. V lost 8 bases, J lost 3 bases, and 20 bases lay in between. Germline V gene sequence: CDR1 MNHEY, CDR2 SMNVEV (reference sequence). This CDR3 has 15 residues. The CDR3 here is CASGPPGRTHYEQYF. CDR3 sequence (DNA): TGTGCCAGCGGTCCCCCAGGCAGAACTCACTACGAGCAGTACTTC.

This clonotype was seen repeatedly, ten times or more. The chain combines TRBV30 with TRBJ1-1, with D unresolved. The CDR3 is 12 amino acids. Germline V gene sequence: CDR1 GTSNPN, CDR2 SVGIG (reference sequence). Trimming took off 5 bases at V and 7 bases at J, with 14 bases between the two ends. The CDR3 DNA reads as TGTGCCTGGGATCCGGGCCGTCATGAAGCTTTCTTT. This encodes CAWDPGRHEAFF.

This clonotype showed up just a few times. The chain uses TRBV29-1 and TRBJ1-5; 7 bases line up with TRBD1. Germline CDR1 is SQVTM and CDR2 is ANQGSEA. This CDR3 is 13 amino acids long. Losses at the gene ends were 7 bases for V and 5 bases for J; bases not matched to a gene: 8. CDR3 protein: CSAATGNYQPQHF. In DNA form, the CDR3 reads TGCAGCGCGGCGACAGGGAACTATCAGCCCCAGCATTTT.

This clonotype has ten or more counts. J is TRBJ2-7 and V is TRBV11-2; 12 nucleotides match TRBD2. The V gene's germline CDR1 is SGHAT and CDR2 FQNNGV. The V and J ends lost 2 bases and 3 bases, in that order; junction bases with no gene match: 5. This CDR3 region has 16 residues. This CDR3 reads CASSLRRLAGVYEQYF. For the CDR3, the DNA is TGTGCCAGCAGCTTACGTCGACTAGCGGGAGTCTACGAGCAGTACTTC. The variable domain in full, with the rest retrieved from reference TRBV11-2 and TRBJ2-7, is EAGVAQSPRYKIIEKRQSVAFWCNPISGHATLYWYQQILGQGPKLLIQFQNNGVVDDSQLPKDRFSAERLKGVDSTLKIQPAKLEDSAVYLCASSLRRLAGVYEQYFGPGTRLTVT.

The chain has TRBV2 and TRBJ1-3; D is perhaps TRBD1 (5 bases). The germline CDR1 and CDR2 sequences are SNHLY and FYNNEI. The CDR3 loop spans 14 amino acids. Trimming cost V 6 bases and J 4 bases, with 13 bases left between them. This CDR3 reads CASSGWGEGNTIYF. The CDR3, as DNA: TGTGCCAGCAGCGGCTGGGGGGAAGGAAACACCATATATTTT.

This clonotype was picked up a small number of times. This chain joins TRBV5-4 and TRBJ1-6, with D possibly TRBD1 on 6 matching bases. The germline CDR1 and CDR2 sequences are SGHNT and YYREEE (reference sequence). The CDR3 runs to 16 residues. V lost 0 bases, J lost 6 bases, and 13 bases lay in between. DNA of the CDR3: TGTGCCAGCAGCTTGGAAGTAGGGGGTCCTAATTCACCCCTCCACTTT. Protein product: CASSLEVGGPNSPLHF.

The gene calls are TRBV5-1 and TRBJ2-3; 7 nucleotides align to TRBD1. CDR1 and CDR2 (germline): SGHRS, YFSETQ. The V segment lost 4 bases and the J segment 2 bases; nucleotides outside the gene matches: 4. This CDR3 has 14 residues. The CDR3 DNA reads TGCGCCAGCAGCGCAACAGGGGACACAGATACGCAGTATTTT. It specifies CASSATGDTDTQYF. The full variable domain, with the rest looked up from reference TRBV5-1 and TRBJ2-3, is KAGVTQTPRYLIKTRGQQVTLSCSPISGHRSVSWYQQTPGQGLQFLFEYFSETQRNKGNFPGRFSGRQFSNSRSEMNVSTLELGDSALYLCASSATGDTDTQYFGPGTRLTVL.

In its sample, this clonotype was seen many times. The chain combines TRBV6-1 with TRBJ2-1, with D possibly called TRBD1 or TRBD2 (5 bases each). Germline V gene lookup returns CDR1 MNHNS and CDR2 SASEGT. This CDR3 contains 15 residues. Trimming took 6 bases from V and 3 from J, leaving 15 bases between them. CDR3 in DNA: TGTGCCAGCAGAACCCGAAGGGACGGCTACAATGAGCAGTTCTTC. As protein: CASRTRRDGYNEQFF.